This is a list of T cell receptor beta chains from one sample in a study of early T cells in non-severe SARS-CoV-2 infection. TCRdb re-derived calls from the 5' RACE reads in MiXCR, one entry per CDR3 protein. The sample has almost 30,000 distinct CDR3 sequences; more than 4.5% are singletons. The sample comprised whole blood. The receptor source for this set is an adult who was a healthcare worker with PCR-confirmed SARS-CoV-2 infection or an uninfected control (not recorded which). Both conserved end residues are part of each CDR3. Fields, in order: clone size, J gene, V gene, D gene, CDR3 DNA, CDR3 protein. The D gene is left open where the match is weak. Only some rows state a clone size, as once, few, many or a class for expanded clones.

>.|TRBJ2-3|TRBV11-2|.
TGTGCCAGCAGCTTAGTACTCTGGGGGCGAGCAGATACGCAGTATTTT
CASSLVLWGRADTQYF
>many|TRBJ2-1|TRBV7-9|TRBD2
TGTGCCAGCAGCTTAGGGGATGGTCTAGCGGGGTTATACAATGAGCAGTTCTTC
CASSLGDGLAGLYNEQFF
>many|TRBJ1-1|TRBV6-1|TRBD1
TGTGCCAGCAGTTTGAAGCCAGCGGGACAGGGGACCTTGAACACTGAAGCTTTCTTT
CASSLKPAGQGTLNTEAFF
>.|TRBJ2-2|TRBV15|.
TGTGCCACCAGCAGACCCTATGGGAATGGCAGGGAGCTGTTTTTT
CATSRPYGNGRELFF
>.|TRBJ2-1|TRBV18|TRBD1
TGTGCCAGCTCACTTGACAGGGGGCGCGACAATGAGCAGTTCTTC
CASSLDRGRDNEQFF
>many|TRBJ1-2|TRBV4-2|TRBD1
TGTGCCAGCTCATTAGGGACAGGGAGGAACTATGGCTACACCTTC
CASSLGTGRNYGYTF
>.|TRBJ2-5|TRBV20-1|TRBD2
TGCAGTGCTAGAGGTATAACTAGCGGGACTCGAGAGACCCAGTACTTC
CSARGITSGTRETQYF
>.|TRBJ2-2|TRBV27|TRBD2
TGTGCCAGCAGTTTAGCCGGGACTAGCGGCCCCGGGGAGCTGTTTTTT
CASSLAGTSGPGELFF
>few|TRBJ2-3|TRBV29-1|.
TGCAGCGTTGATGAACTCAGTACGCAGTATTTT
CSVDELSTQYF
>.|TRBJ2-7|TRBV11-1|.
TGTGCCAGCAGCCGCGACGAGTACTACGAGCAGTACTTC
CASSRDEYYEQYF
>.|TRBJ2-1|TRBV20-1|.
TGCAGTGCCTGGGGACTCAGCAATGAGCAGTTCTTC
CSAWGLSNEQFF
>many|TRBJ2-1|TRBV6-2/TRBV6-3|TRBD2
TGTGCCAGCGGGCTAGCGGGAGGTAATGAGCAGTTCTTC
CASGLAGGNEQFF
>many|TRBJ2-3|TRBV19|.
TGTGCCAGTAGTATCCGGGACCTCGATACGCAGTATTTT
CASSIRDLDTQYF